A single sample is the source of the 27 T cell receptor beta chains below, sequenced in a study of breast tumors, draining lymph nodes, adjacent tissues. Breast cancer patients provided tissue from their axillary draining lymph nodes. One entry per CDR3 protein results from TCRdb running MiXCR on the multiplex PCR reads. This table has some 120,000 distinct CDR3 sequences, just under 20% appearing once. Sequenced sample: axillary lymph node tissue. These receptors were taken from a female donor with breast cancer. Some clones in this sample may be carry-over from other donors' samples.

This clonotype was counted many times. The chain carries TRBV5-5 and TRBJ1-6, with 9 bases aligning to TRBD1. V was clipped by 0 bases and J by 9 bases; unmatched bases: 10. Germline V CDR1 and CDR2: SGHKS, YYEKEE (reference sequence). The CDR3 totals 17 residues. Written as DNA, the CDR3 is TGTGCCAGCAGCTTGGGGGACAGGGCCTATCCTTCTTCACCCCTCCACTTT. This encodes CASSLGDRAYPSSPLHF.

This clonotype was counted ten times or more. The V gene is TRBV4-2, the J gene TRBJ1-4, with D unresolved. Trimming took 0 bases from V and 4 from J, leaving 6 bases between them. The CDR3 sequence is 14 residues long. Germline lookup yields CDR1 LGHNA and CDR2 YNFKEQ. CDR3 loop: CASSQDGSNEKLFF. Here the CDR3 DNA reads TGTGCCAGCAGCCAAGATGGTAGTAATGAAAAACTGTTTTTT.

The table lists this clonotype with many counts. The rearrangement joins TRBV20-1 to TRBJ2-1, with 11 bases lining up with TRBD2. After removal of 1 base from V and 13 bases from J, the junction contained 27 bases not matched to a gene. Looked up from germline, CDR1 is DFQATT and CDR2 is SNEGSKA (reference sequence). This CDR3 is built from 20 residues. As DNA, the CDR3 is TGCAGTGCTAGAGGTATTTTCAACGACAAACTAGCGGGAGACGGAAAAAAACAGTTCTTC. Encoded protein: CSARGIFNDKLAGDGKKQFF.

As to this clonotype: A much larger clone sits a single nucleotide away, making a read error possible. This rearrangement joins TRBV3-1 to TRBJ2-5, with 7 bases matching TRBD2. This CDR3 comprises 14 residues. V shed 4 bases, J shed 7 bases, and the junction held 9 bases outside the gene matches. Per germline, CDR1 LGHDT and CDR2 YNNKEL (reference sequence). The chain's CDR3 is CASSPGGGVGTQYF. As DNA, the CDR3 is TGTGCCAGCAGCCCTGGGGGGGGGGTAGGGACCCAGTACTTC.

J is TRBJ2-1 and V is TRBV6-2 or TRBV6-3; TRBD2 matches at 11 bases. The V and J ends lost 5 bases and 5 bases, in that order; junction bases with no gene match: 8. The CDR3 has 16 amino acids. The germline V gene has CDR1 MNHEY and CDR2 SVGEGT. The CDR3 region has the DNA TGTGCCAGCAGTCGTCTCCCGGGACTAGCGGACAATGAGCAGTTCTTC. Residues: CASSRLPGLADNEQFF.

In regard to this clonotype: Given a much more abundant clone one base away, this may be a read error. The missing conserved phenylalanine or tryptophan at the end of this CDR3 makes a read error likely. V is TRBV5-1 and J is TRBJ2-1; 9 bases are a match to TRBD1. The CDR3 loop spans 16 amino acids. The trim removed 3 bases at V and 6 bases at J, leaving 10 bases unmatched. Looked up from germline, CDR1 is SGHRS and CDR2 is YFSETQ. The CDR3 DNA reads TGCGCCAGCAGCTGGGTTACAGGGGGCGTCTTCAATGAGCAGTTCCTC. It specifies CASSWVTGGVFNEQFL.

As to this clonotype: Just one base apart from a much larger clone, this may be a read error. The V gene is TRBV29-1, the J gene TRBJ2-2; 7 nucleotides line up with TRBD2. Per the germline V gene, CDR1 is SQVTM and CDR2 is ANQGSEA. The CDR3 spans 13 residues. CDR3 DNA: TGCAGCGGAGGGGAGGGAGACACCGGGGAGCTGTCTTTT. This gives the protein CSGGEGDTGELSF.

This clonotype was counted many times. This sequence joins TRBV7-3 and TRBJ2-7; D unclear. In germline, CDR1 is SGHTA, CDR2 FQGTGA. The CDR3 runs 13 residues. The germline V and J ends were trimmed by 5 bases and 2 bases, with 10 bases remaining between them. The CDR3 here is CASSPFATYEQYF. The CDR3 nucleotides are TGTGCCAGCAGCCCATTCGCCACCTACGAGCAGTACTTC.

This clonotype was seen at least ten times. The CDR3, as DNA: TGTGCCATCAGCCCGGGAAAAATGACTGGAAACACCATATATTTT. Amino acid sequence: CAISPGKMTGNTIYF. The V gene is TRBV10-3, the J gene TRBJ1-3; D remains ambiguous. Trimming left V 6 bases short and J 2 bases short, with 14 bases between. Germline CDR1 and CDR2: ENHRY and SYGVKD. This CDR3 is built from 15 residues.

This clonotype was observed at least ten times. The chain uses TRBV2 and TRBJ1-6; weak D call: TRBD1 (5 bases). The CDR3 extends over 15 amino acids. The V end was cut by 10 bases, the J end by 0 bases, with 13 bases between. Germline CDR1 reads SNHLY; CDR2 reads FYNNEI. As DNA, the CDR3 is TGTGCCACCGGACATTCCAACTCCTATAATTCACCCCTCCACTTT. Its translation is CATGHSNSYNSPLHF.

In its sample, this clonotype was seen many times. As DNA, the CDR3 is TGTGCCAGCAGACACGACAGGGTCACAGAATCTGGAAACACCATATATTTT. Residues: CASRHDRVTESGNTIYF. This chain joins TRBV4-2 and TRBJ1-3; 7 bases are a match to TRBD1. Germline V gene data show CDR1 as LGHNA and CDR2 as YNFKEQ. The V and J ends lost 6 bases and 1 base, in that order; junction bases with no gene match: 12. CDR3 length equals 17 residues.

Comment on this clonotype: One end of the junction does not line up with germline, which may come from a read error. The chain is built from TRBV6-5 and TRBJ2-1; D not certain. The CDR3 is made up of 14 amino acids. Germline V gene data show CDR1 as MNHEY and CDR2 as SVGAGI. CDR3: CAGSSLTAYNEQFF. DNA of the CDR3: TGTGCCGGCAGCTCACTAACAGCTTACAATGAGCAGTTCTTC.

A remark on this clonotype: A much larger clone differs by one base, so this may be a read error. The chain has TRBV16 and TRBJ2-1, with D possibly TRBD2 on 7 matching bases. The CDR3 length is 13 residues. V lost 1 base and J 8 bases, leaving 9 bases between the germline ends. Germline CDR1 KGHSY, CDR2 FQNENV. This CDR3 reads CASSQWEGDEQFF. The CDR3 DNA reads TGTGCCAGCAGCCAATGGGAGGGGGATGAGCAGTTCTTC. Variable domain in full (rest from reference TRBV16 and TRBJ2-1): GEEVAQTPKHLVRGEGQKAKLYCAPIKGHSYVFWYQQVLKNEFKFLISFQNENVFDETGMPKERFSAKCLPNSPCSLEIQATKLEDSAVYFCASSQWEGDEQFFGPGTRLTVL.

This clonotype occurred many times. The chain couples TRBV3-1 to TRBJ1-4, with D possibly being TRBD1 (6 bases). The CDR3 spans 11 residues. The V and J ends lost 4 bases and 10 bases respectively, with 7 bases between them. Germline-derived CDR1 and CDR2 are LGHDT and YNNKEL (reference sequence). DNA for the CDR3: TGTGCCAGCAGCCTACAGGGAAAACTGTTTTTT. Residues: CASSLQGKLFF.

There are a few counts of this clonotype. One end of the junction does not line up with germline, which may come from a read error. The chain has TRBV3-1 and TRBJ2-7, with 11 bases identical to TRBD2. Germline V gives CDR1 LGHDT, CDR2 YNNKEL (reference sequence). This CDR3 comprises 16 residues. The CDR3 region has the DNA TGTGCCGGCAGCCGCACCGGGACTAGCGGACATTACGAGCAGTACTTC. This translates into CAGSRTGTSGHYEQYF.

This clonotype was picked up many times. The V and J genes are TRBV7-8 and TRBJ2-1; maybe TRBD2 (5 bases). In germline, CDR1 is SGHVS, CDR2 FQNEAQ. The CDR3 runs to 17 residues. Trimming stripped 5 bases from V and 1 base from J, with 18 bases between. Written as DNA, the CDR3 is TGTGCCAGCAGCCCGGCGGGTAGGTCCGCTTCCTACAATGAGCAGTTCTTC. This codes for CASSPAGRSASYNEQFF.

Comment on this clonotype: A much larger clone lies one base from this, so it may be a read error. The chain has TRBV7-2 and TRBJ1-3; D remains ambiguous. The CDR3 spans 18 residues. The germline gives CDR1 SGHTA, CDR2 FQGNSA. As DNA, the CDR3 is TGTGCCAGCGGCTTAGCGCTGGGGAGTGTCTTCTCTGGAAACACCATATATTTT. Its protein is CASGLALGSVFSGNTIYF.

This clonotype showed up just a few times. A much larger clone differs by one base, so this may be a read error. The chain is built from TRBV2 and TRBJ1-5, with no clear D. The CDR3 length is 14 residues. Germline CDR1 SNHLY, CDR2 FYNNEI. The V and J ends lost 7 bases and 7 bases respectively, with 17 bases between them. CDR3 region: CASMAGLRGQPQHF. In nucleotides, the CDR3 is TGTGCCAGCATGGCGGGTTTACGAGGGCAGCCCCAGCATTTT.

Details on this clonotype: With a much larger clone just one base away, this may be a read error. The rearrangement links TRBV27 to TRBJ2-7; TRBD1 might be the D (6 bases). Germline assignment: CDR1 MNHEY and CDR2 SMNVEV (reference sequence). V shed 8 bases and J shed 1 base, with 12 bases lying between them. The CDR3 sequence is 13 residues long. CDR3 residues: CASGPDSSYEQYF. In nucleotides, the CDR3 is TGTGCCAGCGGTCCGGACAGTTCCTACGAGCAGTACTTC.

There are many counts of this clonotype. V is TRBV11-1 and J is TRBJ2-1; 7 nucleotides line up with TRBD1. The J segment lost 9 bases and the V segment lost 5 bases, leaving 4 bases of the junction unmatched. The CDR3 spans 12 residues. Germline V gene data show CDR1 as SGHAT and CDR2 as FQDESV (reference sequence). DNA of the CDR3: TGTGCCAGCAGCCCCAGGGGGACTGAGCAGTTCTTC. Its translation: CASSPRGTEQFF.

About this clonotype: Since a much larger clone is just one base distant, this may be a read error. The chain links TRBV12-3 or TRBV12-4 to TRBJ1-2; TRBD1 aligns across 7 bases. This CDR3 has 12 residues. Trimming removed 5 bases from V and 6 bases from J; junction bases left unmatched: 3. The CDR3 DNA reads as TGTGCCAGCAGTACAGGGGAGCATGGCTACACCTTC. Encoded protein: CASSTGEHGYTF.

This clonotype was counted many times. This sequence joins TRBV7-2 and TRBJ2-7; D is undetermined. Germline V gene lookup returns CDR1 SGHTA and CDR2 FQGNSA. This CDR3 spans 15 amino acids. V dropped 5 bases and J dropped 1 base, with 15 bases sitting between them. CDR3 bases: TGTGCCAGCAGCCCAGCCCCTACGGAGTCCTACGAGCAGTACTTC. Translating gives CASSPAPTESYEQYF. Full variable domain (missing parts from reference TRBV7-2 and TRBJ2-7): GAGVSQSPSNKVTEKGKDVELRCDPISGHTALYWYRQSLGQGLEFLIYFQGNSAPDKSGLPSDRFSAERTGGSVSTLTIQRTQQEDSAVYLCASSPAPTESYEQYFGPGTRLTVT.

Remarks on this clonotype: A single base separates this from a much larger clone, so it may be a read error. This sequence joins TRBV20-1 and TRBJ2-6; a possible D gene is TRBD2 (6 bases). Germline loops: CDR1 DFQATT, CDR2 SNEGSKA (reference sequence). V lost 8 bases and J 2 bases, leaving 13 bases between the germline ends. This CDR3 has 14 amino acids. The CDR3 DNA is TGCAGTACAAGACTAGGGACTGGGGCCAACGTCCTGACTTTC. Protein product: CSTRLGTGANVLTF.

This clonotype turned up a few times. The rearrangement links TRBV18 to TRBJ1-2; 10 positions match TRBD1. V trimming: 0 bases; J trimming: 2 bases; junction bases outside the gene matches: 3. This CDR3 has 16 residues. Germline V gives CDR1 KGHSH, CDR2 LQKENI. CDR3 sequence (DNA): TGTGCCAGCTCACCACCCGGACAGGGGGTAAACTATGGCTACACCTTC. It yields the protein CASSPPGQGVNYGYTF.

A few counts support this clonotype. This clone may be a read error of a much larger clone one base away. This sequence joins TRBV18 and TRBJ2-5; D unresolved. This CDR3 has 15 residues. Germline assignment: CDR1 KGHSH and CDR2 LQKENI. For the CDR3, the DNA is TGTGCCAGCTCACCAGGCGACAACCTCCAAGAGACCCAGTCCTTC. It specifies CASSPGDNLQETQSF.

Note on this clonotype: A clone one base away is much larger, so this may be a read error. The chain employs TRBV19 and TRBJ1-2; unclear D gene. Trimming left V 4 bases short and J 8 bases short, with 20 bases between. Per germline, CDR1 LNHDA and CDR2 SQIVND (reference sequence). This CDR3 spans 15 amino acids. CDR3 in amino acids: CASSTRLDPERGYTF. CDR3 DNA: TGTGCCAGTAGTACGCGTCTCGACCCCGAACGCGGCTACACCTTC.

In this sample, this clonotype turned up a few times. The chain employs TRBV27 and TRBJ2-1, with D perhaps matching TRBD1 (5 bases). The CDR3 is made up of 16 amino acids. V was pared by 5 bases and J by 0 bases, with 14 bases between. CDR1 is MNHEY, CDR2 SMNVEV, per germline (reference sequence). This CDR3 is CASSPSRASSYNEQFF. The CDR3 region has the DNA TGTGCCAGCAGTCCTTCCAGGGCCAGCTCCTACAATGAGCAGTTCTTC.